This is a list of T cell receptor beta chains from one sample in a study of tumor and adjacent non-tumor tissue in lung cancer. TCRdb passed the multiplex PCR reads through MiXCR, listing each CDR3 protein once. The table records approximately 68,000 distinct CDR3 sequences, roughly three quarters of them present only once. Sequencing input: distant non-tumor lung tissue. The source of these receptors is a man aged 55 to 70 with non-small cell lung cancer. CDR3s include the opening cysteine and the closing phenylalanine or tryptophan. D genes are given only for firm matches. Clone size is given for some rows only: seen once, a few or many times, or a class if the clone is expanded.

clone_size	d_call	v_call	j_call	cdr3_aa	cdr3_nt
many	-	TRBV20-1	TRBJ2-7	CSPEGGLDEQYF	TGCAGCCCAGAGGGGGGCTTGGACGAGCAGTACTTC
many	TRBD1	TRBV19	TRBJ1-5	CASSRDREGRNQPQHF	TGTGCCAGCTCCCGGGACAGGGAAGGCCGCAATCAGCCCCAGCATTTT
-	-	TRBV6-5	TRBJ1-1	CASSYFRRGGTEAFF	TGTGCCAGCAGTTACTTTAGAAGGGGAGGAACTGAAGCTTTCTTT
once	-	TRBV6-1	TRBJ2-7	CASGEAGAPYEQCF	TGTGCCAGCGGTGAAGCAGGGGCCCCCTATGAGCAGTGCTTC
once	-	TRBV12-3/TRBV12-4	TRBJ1-1	CANSLSMNTEAFF	TGTGCCAACAGCCTATCCATGAATACTGAAGCTTTCTTT
-	-	TRBV28	TRBJ1-5	CTSRPSANNQPQHF	TGTACCAGCAGACCAAGTGCGAACAATCAGCCCCAGCATTTT
once	-	TRBV6-2/TRBV6-3	TRBJ1-6	CASSRRGEWSHLHF	TGTGCCAGCAGCCGGAGAGGGGAGTGGTCACACCTCCACTTT
-	-	TRBV6-1	TRBJ2-1	CASSPSDRSSYNEQFF	TGTGCCAGCAGTCCGAGCGACAGGAGCTCATACAATGAGCAGTTCTTC
-	-	TRBV5-4	TRBJ2-1	CANSSPQGFMYEQFF	TGTGCCAACAGCTCCCCGCAGGGGTTCATGTATGAGCAGTTCTTC
-	TRBD2	TRBV12-3/TRBV12-4	TRBJ2-7	CVNSPTSGSYEQYF	TGTGTCAACAGTCCGACTAGCGGGAGTTACGAGCAGTACTTC
few	TRBD2	TRBV20-1	TRBJ2-5	CGAIGGRMKTQYF	TGCGGTGCTATCGGCGGGAGGATGAAGACCCAGTACTTC
-	TRBD2	TRBV6-2/TRBV6-3	TRBJ2-2	CASSSSGSNTGELFF	TGTGCCAGCAGCTCAAGCGGGAGCAACACCGGGGAGCTGTTCTTT
-	-	TRBV6-5	TRBJ1-1	CASSKPGSTEAYF	TGTGCCAGCAGTAAGCCCGGGAGCACTGAAGCTTACTTT
-	TRBD1	TRBV19	TRBJ1-1	CASRYQDRGRLDTGAFF	TGTGCCAGTAGATACCAGGACAGGGGGCGTCTGGACACTGGAGCTTTCTTT
-	-	TRBV6-2/TRBV6-3	TRBJ2-4	CACSPLQGGVKNIQYF	TGTGCCTGCAGTCCCCTTCAGGGCGGAGTCAAAAACATTCAGTACTTC